One sample yielded the 29 T cell receptor beta chains listed below, sequenced in a study of OX40 agonist ivuxolimab in advanced cancers. Here immunoSEQ multiplex PCR was the method, and the copy in TCRdb shows in-frame clones only, minus some. This table has under 30,000 clones, around 90% appearing once. The input for sequencing was CD4+ or CD8+ T cells sorted from blood, taken in a trial of the OX40 agonist ivuxolimab. The receptors come from an adult with an advanced solid tumor such as melanoma, head and neck, liver or kidney cancer.

The chain joins TRBV5-4 to TRBJ1-2, with D maybe TRBD1 (6 bases). The germline gives CDR1 SGHNT, CDR2 YYREEE (reference sequence). This CDR3 has 13 amino acids. V was shortened by 4 bases and J by 3 bases, with 10 bases between the two germline ends. In nucleotides, the CDR3 is TGTGCCAGCAGCGGGGGCGCGTACTATGGCTACACCTTC. Translated, it gives CASSGGAYYGYTF.

The gene calls are TRBV5-6 and TRBJ1-1; 8 bases fit TRBD1. The germline V gene has CDR1 SGHDT and CDR2 YYEEEE. The CDR3 loop spans 14 amino acids. J was trimmed by 4 bases and V by 3 bases; bases with no gene match: 5. The CDR3 DNA is TGTGCCAGCAGCTATGGACAGGGAATCACTGAAGCTTTCTTT. It codes for CASSYGQGITEAFF.

This clone was observed once. The chain has TRBV5-6 and TRBJ2-2, with TRBD1 as a possible D gene (5 bases). Germline V gives CDR1 SGHDT, CDR2 YYEEEE. The CDR3 is 14 residues long. Trimming pared 4 bases from V and 4 bases from J, leaving 11 bases between. As DNA, the CDR3 is TGTGCCAGCAGCCTCGGACAAAGCACCGGGGAGCTGTTTTTT. It codes for CASSLGQSTGELFF.

The chain combines TRBV5-1 with TRBJ2-7, with no clear D. The CDR3 is 15 residues long. Trimming pared 0 bases from V and 4 bases from J, leaving 14 bases between. CDR1 is SGHRS and CDR2 is YFSETQ in the germline V gene. This chain's CDR3 is CASSLESGRKYEQYF. In DNA, the CDR3 is TGCGCCAGCAGCTTGGAATCTGGCAGGAAATACGAGCAGTACTTC.

This clone showed up just once. The chain links TRBV27 to TRBJ2-3; the D is unclear. This CDR3 comprises 14 residues. Between the trimmed V and J ends, which lost 4 bases and 2 bases, there was a span of 10 bases. Germline CDR1 and CDR2: MNHEY and SMNVEV (reference sequence). This chain's CDR3 is CASSSLPYTDTQYF. CDR3 nucleotides: TGTGCCAGCAGTTCCCTCCCCTACACAGATACGCAGTATTTT.

The genes are TRBV27 and TRBJ2-5; 8 bases are shared with TRBD2. CDR3 size: 18 residues. The trim removed 2 bases at V and 4 bases at J, leaving 15 bases unmatched. Germline V gene data show CDR1 as MNHEY and CDR2 as SMNVEV (reference sequence). The CDR3 DNA reads as TGTGCCAGCAGTTTAAATCGTCGGACTAGCCTCCTCGGAGAGACCCAGTACTTC. Encoded protein: CASSLNRRTSLLGETQYF.

V and J are TRBV14 and TRBJ2-7, with D perhaps matching TRBD2 (6 bases). CDR1 and CDR2 from the germline V gene are SGHDN and FVKESK. Trimming left V 3 bases short and J 2 bases short, with 17 bases between. This CDR3 has 16 residues. CDR3 sequence reads: CASSQNTGTYTYEQYF. The CDR3 nucleotides are TGTGCCAGCAGCCAGAATACCGGGACTTATACCTACGAGCAGTACTTC.

The CDR3 protein is CASSLGGRSYEQYF. The CDR3 coding sequence is TGTGCCAGCAGCTTAGGGGGACGGTCCTACGAGCAGTACTTC. V is TRBV13 and J is TRBJ2-7; the D gene could be TRBD1 or TRBD2 (5 bases each). CDR3 length: 14 amino acids. Looked up from germline, CDR1 is PRHDT and CDR2 is FYEKMQ (reference sequence). Trimming removed 0 bases at V and 1 base at J, with 7 bases between.

The chain has TRBV12-5 and TRBJ2-7; D unclear. Germline CDR1 is LGHNT and CDR2 is FRNRAP. V dropped 4 bases and J dropped 3 bases, with 7 bases sitting between them. The CDR3 loop spans 12 amino acids. The CDR3 loop reads CASGSDGYEQYF. The CDR3 region has the DNA TGTGCTAGTGGTTCGGACGGCTACGAGCAGTACTTC.

The CDR3 DNA follows: TGTGCTAGTGGTTTGGGGACTAGCGGGACCACCGGGGAGCTGTTTTTT. Translation gives CASGLGTSGTTGELFF. The chain is built from TRBV12-5 and TRBJ2-2; 12 bases map to TRBD2. With 1 base clipped from V and 4 bases from J, the junction kept 1 base outside the gene matches. Germline CDR1 reads LGHNT; CDR2 reads FRNRAP. The CDR3 covers 16 residues.

CDR3 region: CASSIGVFTEAFF. As DNA, the CDR3 is TGTGCCAGTAGTATAGGGGTTTTTACTGAAGCTTTCTTT. The J gene is TRBJ1-1, the V gene TRBV19, with D unclear. Germline CDR1 reads LNHDA; CDR2 reads SQIVND (reference sequence). The CDR3 runs to 13 residues. The germline V and J ends were trimmed by 1 base and 5 bases, with 8 bases remaining between them. The whole variable domain, filled in from reference TRBV19 and TRBJ1-1, reads DGGITQSPKYLFRKEGQNVTLSCEQNLNHDAMYWYRQDPGQGLRLIYYSQIVNDFQKGDIAEGYSVSREKKESFPLTVTSAQKNPTAFYLCASSIGVFTEAFFGQGTRLTVV.

The genes are TRBV4-2 and TRBJ1-1; no firm D call. Per the germline V gene, CDR1 is LGHNA and CDR2 is YNFKEQ. V was cut by 1 base and J by 5 bases, with 5 bases left in between. CDR3 length equals 12 residues. The CDR3 reads CASSQGWTEAFF. DNA of the CDR3: TGTGCCAGCAGCCAAGGGTGGACTGAAGCTTTCTTT.

The rearrangement joins TRBV4-2 to TRBJ2-1, with 7 bases identical to TRBD2. The trim removed 0 bases at V and 0 bases at J, leaving 2 bases unmatched. Germline lookup yields CDR1 LGHNA and CDR2 YNFKEQ. The CDR3 is 16 residues long. CDR3 region: CASSQEGGSSYNEQFF. CDR3 sequence (DNA): TGTGCCAGCAGCCAAGAGGGCGGGAGCTCCTACAATGAGCAGTTCTTC.

The chain couples TRBV7-6 to TRBJ2-7; tentative D call: TRBD2 (6 bases). Germline CDR1 and CDR2: SGHVS and FNYEAQ. The CDR3 covers 14 residues. V shed 5 bases and J shed 2 bases, with 13 bases lying between them. CDR3 nucleotide sequence: TGTGCCAGCAGCCCGAGCGGGTTTACCTACGAGCAGTACTTC. Its protein is CASSPSGFTYEQYF.

V is TRBV9 and J is TRBJ1-1; TRBD1 might be the D (5 bases). The CDR3 has 13 amino acids. V was shortened by 0 bases and J by 3 bases, with 6 bases between the two germline ends. Germline assignment: CDR1 SGDLS and CDR2 YYNGEE. The CDR3 bases are TGTGCCAGCAGCGTAGAAGGGGACACTGAAGCTTTCTTT. This translates into CASSVEGDTEAFF.

This chain links TRBV6-1 with TRBJ1-1; weak D call: TRBD1 (5 bases). The CDR3 is 15 amino acids. Trimming stripped 2 bases from V and 5 bases from J, with 15 bases between. The germline CDR1 and CDR2 sequences are MNHNS and SASEGT. The CDR3 is CASSELRGFGTEAFF. The CDR3 region has the DNA TGTGCCAGCAGTGAACTTCGGGGGTTTGGGACTGAAGCTTTCTTT.

This chain connects TRBV7-6 to TRBJ2-7, with D tentatively TRBD2 (6 bases). The CDR3 length is 13 residues. With 6 bases removed from V and 0 bases from J, the gap between germline ends came to 9 bases. Germline V gives CDR1 SGHVS, CDR2 FNYEAQ. The CDR3 nucleotides are TGTGCCAGCAGTCCGGGGGACTCCTACGAGCAGTACTTC. It specifies CASSPGDSYEQYF.

The V call is TRBV6-1, the J call TRBJ2-7, with D perhaps TRBD2 (5 bases). The CDR3 has 12 amino acids. The V end was cut by 5 bases, the J end by 4 bases, with 9 bases between. Germline lookup yields CDR1 MNHNS and CDR2 SASEGT. CDR3 sequence: CASSTPGYEQYF. The CDR3 coding sequence is TGTGCCAGCAGTACGCCGGGGTACGAGCAGTACTTC.

The chain joins TRBV9 to TRBJ2-1, with a possible D match to TRBD1 (6 bases). From germline, CDR1 is SGDLS and CDR2 YYNGEE. The CDR3 contains 14 residues. V shed 4 bases and J shed 8 bases, with 16 bases lying between them. The CDR3 spells CASSTPTGYDEQFF. In DNA, the CDR3 is TGTGCCAGCAGCACGCCTACAGGGTACGATGAGCAGTTCTTC. The whole variable domain, filled in from reference TRBV9 and TRBJ2-1, reads DSGVTQTPKHLITATGQRVTLRCSPRSGDLSVYWYQQSLDQGLQFLIQYYNGEERAKGNILERFSAQQFPDLHSELNLSSLELGDSALYFCASSTPTGYDEQFFGPGTRLTVL.

This chain uses TRBV5-1 with TRBJ2-7, with 8 positions matching TRBD1. V lost 0 bases, J lost 7 bases, and 6 bases stayed unmatched. Germline-derived CDR1 and CDR2 are SGHRS and YFSETQ. The CDR3 spans 14 residues. CDR3 coding DNA: TGCGCCAGCAGCTTGGGACAGGGGCTGGAGGAGCAGTACTTC. Translated: CASSLGQGLEEQYF.

This clone appeared a single time. This chain uses TRBV11-2 with TRBJ2-1, with TRBD2 identical over 14 bases. The germline V gene encodes CDR1 SGHAT and CDR2 FQNNGV. V shed 0 bases and J 7 bases; nucleotides not matched to a gene: 11. The CDR3 is 19 amino acids. The CDR3 reads CASSLDPRGTSGSRNEQFF. CDR3 DNA: TGTGCCAGCAGCTTAGATCCCCGCGGGACTAGCGGGAGTCGGAATGAGCAGTTCTTC.

The V call is TRBV9, the J call TRBJ2-7; 8 nucleotides match TRBD2. Germline CDR1 and CDR2: SGDLS and YYNGEE. With V trimmed by 3 bases and J by 0 bases, 8 bases remained unmatched. The CDR3 is made up of 16 amino acids. CDR3 in DNA: TGTGCCAGCAGCGCGGGGGGGGGCCCCCCCTCCTACGAGCAGTACTTC. Protein sequence: CASSAGGGPPSYEQYF.

V gene TRBV12-5 combines with J gene TRBJ1-1; D unclear. The V and J ends lost 1 base and 1 base respectively, with 10 bases between them. The CDR3 loop spans 15 amino acids. Germline V gene sequence: CDR1 LGHNT, CDR2 FRNRAP. CDR3 sequence: CASGLAGPSNTEAFF. Here the CDR3 DNA reads TGTGCTAGTGGTTTGGCCGGACCCTCGAACACTGAAGCTTTCTTT.

The chain has TRBV19 and TRBJ2-7; TRBD1 agrees at 9 bases. The CDR3 has 14 residues. CDR1 is LNHDA, CDR2 SQIVND, per germline (reference sequence). Unmatched junction bases numbered 3, after V lost 5 bases and J lost 1 base. The CDR3 sequence: CASSAGTGSYEQYF. Here the CDR3 DNA reads TGTGCCAGTAGTGCCGGGACAGGGTCCTACGAGCAGTACTTC. The full variable domain, its missing parts supplied by reference TRBV19 and TRBJ2-7, is DGGITQSPKYLFRKEGQNVTLSCEQNLNHDAMYWYRQDPGQGLRLIYYSQIVNDFQKGDIAEGYSVSREKKESFPLTVTSAQKNPTAFYLCASSAGTGSYEQYFGPGTRLTVT.

V usage is TRBV4-2 and J usage is TRBJ2-1; D is unclear. The CDR3 extends over 16 amino acids. Trimming shortened V by 0 bases and J by 4 bases, and 13 bases separated the two germline ends. The germline V gene encodes CDR1 LGHNA and CDR2 YNFKEQ. The CDR3 reads CASSQDFGSVYNEQFF. In DNA, the CDR3 is TGTGCCAGCAGCCAAGATTTCGGGTCAGTATACAATGAGCAGTTCTTC.

The chain recombines TRBV27 with TRBJ1-5; no clear D. This CDR3 spans 13 amino acids. Per the germline V gene, CDR1 is MNHEY and CDR2 is SMNVEV (reference sequence). The V end lost 5 bases, the J end lost 5 bases, and 10 bases lay between the germline ends. CDR3 sequence: CASSRNSYQPQHF. In nucleotides, the CDR3 is TGTGCCAGCAGTAGAAACAGTTATCAGCCCCAGCATTTT.

The rearrangement joins TRBV5-1 to TRBJ2-3; 12 bases are shared with TRBD2. The J segment lost 3 bases and the V segment lost 4 bases, leaving 9 bases of the junction unmatched. The length of the CDR3 is 17 residues. In germline, CDR1 is SGHRS, CDR2 YFSETQ. The CDR3 sequence: CASSVVGLAGRTDTQYF. The CDR3 region has the DNA TGCGCCAGCAGCGTAGTCGGACTAGCGGGGAGGACAGATACGCAGTATTTT.

This clone was seen once. The chain carries TRBV2 and TRBJ1-5; no clear D gene. The CDR3 spans 14 residues. Per germline, CDR1 SNHLY and CDR2 FYNNEI. Trimming took 2 bases from V and 0 from J, leaving 5 bases between them. CDR3 region: CASSEKVSNQPQHF. In DNA, the CDR3 is TGTGCCAGCAGTGAAAAGGTTAGCAATCAGCCCCAGCATTTT.

The rearrangement joins TRBV6-5 to TRBJ2-7; D is perhaps TRBD1 (6 bases). Germline V gene lookup returns CDR1 MNHEY and CDR2 SVGAGI. Trimming cost V 7 bases and J 2 bases, with 15 bases left between them. The CDR3 runs to 14 residues. CDR3: CASTETGVPYEQYF. CDR3 bases: TGTGCCAGCACCGAGACAGGCGTACCCTACGAGCAGTACTTC.